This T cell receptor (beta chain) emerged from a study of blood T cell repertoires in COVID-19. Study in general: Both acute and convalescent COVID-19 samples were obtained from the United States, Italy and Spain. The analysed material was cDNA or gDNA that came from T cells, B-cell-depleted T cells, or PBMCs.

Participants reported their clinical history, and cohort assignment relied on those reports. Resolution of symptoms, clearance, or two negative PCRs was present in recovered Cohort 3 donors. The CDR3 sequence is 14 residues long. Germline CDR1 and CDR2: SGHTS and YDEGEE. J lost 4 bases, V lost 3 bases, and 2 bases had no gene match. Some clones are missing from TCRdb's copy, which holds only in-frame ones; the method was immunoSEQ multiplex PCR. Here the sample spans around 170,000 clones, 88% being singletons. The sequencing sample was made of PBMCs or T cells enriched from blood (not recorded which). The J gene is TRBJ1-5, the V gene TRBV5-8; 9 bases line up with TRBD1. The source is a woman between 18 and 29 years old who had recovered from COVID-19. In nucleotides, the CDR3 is TGTGCCAGCAGCTGGACAGGGGAGAATCAGCCCCAGCATTTT. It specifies CASSWTGENQPQHF.